Listed below are T cell receptor beta chains from one sample, sequenced in a study of blood T cell repertoires in COVID-19. Sequencing was performed with immunoSEQ multiplex PCR; in TCRdb, only in-frame clones are kept and a portion is missing. Found here are under 100,000 clones, around 87% of them singletons; the top ten hold roughly 15%. Sequencing was carried out using peripheral blood. The receptors were sampled from a human donor in a cohort sampled during active COVID-19. Both conserved end residues are part of each CDR3. Fields, in order: CDR3 protein, CDR3 DNA, D gene, CDR3 length, clone size, J gene, V gene. The D gene is left open where the match is weak. Some rows mark clone size as missing; the rest say once, few, many or name a class of expanded clone.

CAISESTQASPLHF TGTGCCATCAGTGAGTCGACACAGGCTTCACCCCTCCACTTT - 14 - TRBJ1-6 TRBV10-3
CASSKETGLEAFF TGTGCCAGCAGTAAGGAGACAGGATTAGAAGCTTTCTTT - 13 - TRBJ1-1 TRBV28
CASSPDEARRNSPLHF TGTGCCAGCTCACCTGATGAGGCGCGTAGGAATTCACCCCTCCACTTT - 16 - TRBJ1-6 TRBV18
CASSIGRGSYEQYF TGTGCCAGTAGTATTGGCAGGGGCTCCTACGAGCAGTACTTC - 14 - TRBJ2-7 TRBV19
CASSRSAANEQFF TGTGCCAGCAGCCGCTCGGCGGCCAATGAGCAGTTCTTC - 13 - TRBJ2-1 TRBV14
CASSPDRATYEQYF TGTGCCAGCAGCCCGGACAGGGCAACCTACGAGCAGTACTTC TRBD1 14 - TRBJ2-7 TRBV11-1
CASSQGRGLLTDTQYF TGTGCCAGCAGCCAAGGGAGAGGACTACTCACAGATACGCAGTATTTT - 16 - TRBJ2-3 TRBV7-3
CASSGTGGPGSVYNEQFF TGTGCCAGCAGCGGAACGGGGGGGCCGGGGAGTGTCTACAATGAGCAGTTCTTC TRBD2 18 - TRBJ2-1 TRBV7-6
CASSLGPGTAGNEQFF TGTGCCAGCAGCTTAGGTCCCGGGACAGCTGGCAATGAGCAGTTCTTC TRBD1 16 - TRBJ2-1 TRBV7-3
CASSFYGGYTF TGTGCCAGCAGTTTTTACGGTGGCTACACCTTC - 11 once TRBJ1-2 TRBV28
CASSHPNYNEQFF TGTGCCAGCAGCCATCCCAATTACAATGAGCAGTTCTTC - 13 - TRBJ2-1 TRBV3-1/TRBV3-2